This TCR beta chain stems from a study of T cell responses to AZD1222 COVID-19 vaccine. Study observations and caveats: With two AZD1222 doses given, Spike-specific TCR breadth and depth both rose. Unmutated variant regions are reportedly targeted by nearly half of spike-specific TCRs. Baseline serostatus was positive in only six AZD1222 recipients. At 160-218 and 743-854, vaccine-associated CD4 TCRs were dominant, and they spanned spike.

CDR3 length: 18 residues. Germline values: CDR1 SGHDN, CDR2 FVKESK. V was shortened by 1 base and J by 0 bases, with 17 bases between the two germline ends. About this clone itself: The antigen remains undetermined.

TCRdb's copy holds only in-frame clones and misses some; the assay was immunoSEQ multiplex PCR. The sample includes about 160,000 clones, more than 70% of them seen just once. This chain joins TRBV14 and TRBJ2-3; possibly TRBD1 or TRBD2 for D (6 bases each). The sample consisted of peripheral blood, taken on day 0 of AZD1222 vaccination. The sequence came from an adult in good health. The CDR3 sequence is CASSQVDRGTFSTDTQYF. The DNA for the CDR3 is TGTGCCAGCAGCCAAGTCGATCGGGGGACATTTAGCACAGATACGCAGTATTTT.